The source of this TCR beta chain is a study of CD8 T cells in ankylosing spondylitis. Study findings and constraints: A subset of motif variants has previously been described in the synovial fluid and blood of reactive arthritis.

This clonotype was seen ten or more times. Its antigen is not identified. Per the germline V gene, CDR1 is SGHTA and CDR2 is FQGNSA. CDR3 size: 15 residues. V was shortened by 2 bases and J by 3 bases, with 11 bases between the two germline ends. TCRdb ran MiXCR on the 5' RACE reads and lists one entry per CDR3 protein. The table shows tens of thousands of distinct CDR3 sequences, with 27% occurring only once. The V gene is TRBV7-2, the J gene TRBJ1-5; D might be TRBD1 (5 bases). This receptor was taken from a male donor with ankylosing spondylitis or in good health (not recorded which). Material for sequencing was blood, either unsorted or a sorted T cell fraction (not recorded which). The CDR3 region has the DNA TGTGCCAGCAGCTTATCGGGGCTTAACAATCAGCCCCAGCATTTT. This gives the protein CASSLSGLNNQPQHF.